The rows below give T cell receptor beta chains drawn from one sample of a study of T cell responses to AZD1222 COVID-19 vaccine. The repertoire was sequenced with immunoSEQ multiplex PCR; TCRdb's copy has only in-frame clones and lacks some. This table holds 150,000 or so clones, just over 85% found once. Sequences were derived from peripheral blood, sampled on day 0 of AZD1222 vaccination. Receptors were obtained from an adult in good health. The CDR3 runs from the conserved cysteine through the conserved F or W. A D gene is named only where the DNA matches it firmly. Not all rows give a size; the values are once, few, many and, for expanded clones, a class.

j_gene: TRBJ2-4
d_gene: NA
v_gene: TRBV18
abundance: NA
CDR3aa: CASSPSKGLAKNIQYF
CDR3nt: TGTGCCAGCTCACCTTCCAAGGGGCTAGCCAAAAACATTCAGTACTTC

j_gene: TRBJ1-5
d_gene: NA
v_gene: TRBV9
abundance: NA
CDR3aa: CASTQGEGSNQPQHF
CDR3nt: TGTGCCAGCACCCAAGGGGAGGGGAGCAATCAGCCCCAGCATTTT

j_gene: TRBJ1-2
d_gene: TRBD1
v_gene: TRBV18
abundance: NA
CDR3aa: CASSRGTGGEYGYTF
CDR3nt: TGTGCCAGCTCACGCGGGACAGGGGGCGAATATGGCTACACCTTC

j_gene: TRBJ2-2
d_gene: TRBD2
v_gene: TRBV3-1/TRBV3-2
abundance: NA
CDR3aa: CASSRPGLAGTGELFF
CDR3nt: TGTGCCAGCAGCCGTCCGGGACTAGCGGGTACCGGGGAGCTGTTTTTT

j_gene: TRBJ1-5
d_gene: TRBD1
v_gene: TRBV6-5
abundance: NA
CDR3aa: CASSYTGGQPQHF
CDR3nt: TGTGCCAGCAGTTACACAGGGGGCCAGCCCCAGCATTTT

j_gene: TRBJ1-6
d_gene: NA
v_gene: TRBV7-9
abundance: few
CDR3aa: CASSRGTNSPLHF
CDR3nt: TGTGCCAGCAGCAGAGGGACCAATTCACCCCTCCACTTT

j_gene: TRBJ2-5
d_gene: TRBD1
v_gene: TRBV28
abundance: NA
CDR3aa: CASSPIGTGVWETQYF
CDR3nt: TGTGCCAGCAGTCCGATCGGGACAGGGGTTTGGGAGACCCAGTACTTC

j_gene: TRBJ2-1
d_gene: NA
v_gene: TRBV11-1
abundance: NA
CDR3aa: CASSRERSYNEQFF
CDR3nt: TGTGCCAGCAGCCGCGAGAGGTCATACAATGAGCAGTTCTTC

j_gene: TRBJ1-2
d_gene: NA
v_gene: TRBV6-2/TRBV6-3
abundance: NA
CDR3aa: CASSYSQDRGGYTF
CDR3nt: TGTGCCAGCAGTTACTCGCAGGACCGGGGAGGCTACACCTTC

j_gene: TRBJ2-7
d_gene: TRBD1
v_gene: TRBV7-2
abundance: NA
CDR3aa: CASSPRTGIYEQYF
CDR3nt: TGTGCCAGCAGCCCCAGGACAGGAATATACGAGCAGTACTTC

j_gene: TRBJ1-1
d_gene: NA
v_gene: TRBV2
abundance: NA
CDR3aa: CASSKGRTENTEAFF
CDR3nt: TGTGCCAGCAGTAAAGGACGGACAGAAAACACTGAAGCTTTCTTT